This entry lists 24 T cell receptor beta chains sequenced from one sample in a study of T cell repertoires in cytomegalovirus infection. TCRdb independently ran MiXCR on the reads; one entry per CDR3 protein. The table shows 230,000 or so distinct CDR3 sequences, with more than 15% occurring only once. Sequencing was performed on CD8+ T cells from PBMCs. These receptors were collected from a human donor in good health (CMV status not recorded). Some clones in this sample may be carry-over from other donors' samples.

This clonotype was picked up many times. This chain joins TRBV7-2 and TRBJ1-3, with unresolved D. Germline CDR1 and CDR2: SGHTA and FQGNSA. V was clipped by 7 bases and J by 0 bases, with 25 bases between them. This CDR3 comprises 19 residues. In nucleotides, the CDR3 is TGTGCCAGCACCCGAGGTCTCGGAGGAGACGGCCCCTCTGGAAACACCATATATTTT. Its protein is CASTRGLGGDGPSGNTIYF.

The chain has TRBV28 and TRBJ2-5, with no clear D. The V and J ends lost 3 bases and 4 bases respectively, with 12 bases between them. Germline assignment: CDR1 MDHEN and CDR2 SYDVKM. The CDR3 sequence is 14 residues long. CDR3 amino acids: CASSFRPSGETQYF. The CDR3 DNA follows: TGTGCCAGCAGTTTCCGCCCGTCCGGAGAGACCCAGTACTTC.

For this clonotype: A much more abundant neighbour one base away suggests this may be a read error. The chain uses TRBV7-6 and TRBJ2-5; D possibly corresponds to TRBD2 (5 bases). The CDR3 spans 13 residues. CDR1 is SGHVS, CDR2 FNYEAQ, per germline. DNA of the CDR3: TGTACCAGCAGCCCTATGGAGGTGGAGACCCAGTACTTC. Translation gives CTSSPMEVETQYF.

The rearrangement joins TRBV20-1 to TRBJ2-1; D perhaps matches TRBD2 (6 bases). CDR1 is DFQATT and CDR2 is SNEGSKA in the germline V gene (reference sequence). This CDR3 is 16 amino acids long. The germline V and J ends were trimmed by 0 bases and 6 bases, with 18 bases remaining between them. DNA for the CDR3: TGCAGTGCTAGAGATGAGAGTCGCGGGGAGACCAATGAGCAGTTCTTC. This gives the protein CSARDESRGETNEQFF.

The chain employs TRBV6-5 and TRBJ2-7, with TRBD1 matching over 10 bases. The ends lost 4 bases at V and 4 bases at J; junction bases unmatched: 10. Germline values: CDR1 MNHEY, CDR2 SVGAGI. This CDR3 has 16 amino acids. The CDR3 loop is CASSFEPGQGIYEQYF. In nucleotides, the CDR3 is TGTGCCAGCAGTTTCGAACCGGGACAGGGGATATACGAGCAGTACTTC.

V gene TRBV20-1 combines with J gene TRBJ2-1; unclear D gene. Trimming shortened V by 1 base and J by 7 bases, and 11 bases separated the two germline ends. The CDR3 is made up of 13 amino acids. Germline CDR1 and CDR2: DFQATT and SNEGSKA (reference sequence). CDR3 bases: TGCAGTGCTAGAGTGTGGGGTCCAAATGAGCAGTTCTTC. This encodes CSARVWGPNEQFF.

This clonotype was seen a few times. This chain's CDR3 is CASSYALAPDEQFF. CDR3 in DNA: TGTGCCAGCAGTTACGCACTAGCCCCGGACGAGCAGTTCTTC. The chain has TRBV6-5 and TRBJ2-1; D perhaps matches TRBD2 (6 bases). Germline loops: CDR1 MNHEY, CDR2 SVGAGI. Deletions cut 2 bases from V and 10 bases from J, with 15 bases between. The CDR3 is 14 residues long.

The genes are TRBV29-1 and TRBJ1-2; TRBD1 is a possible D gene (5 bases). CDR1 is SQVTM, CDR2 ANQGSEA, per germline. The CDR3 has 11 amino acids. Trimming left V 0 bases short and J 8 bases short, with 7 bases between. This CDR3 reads CSVEDREGYTF. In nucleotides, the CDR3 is TGCAGCGTTGAAGACAGGGAGGGCTACACCTTC.

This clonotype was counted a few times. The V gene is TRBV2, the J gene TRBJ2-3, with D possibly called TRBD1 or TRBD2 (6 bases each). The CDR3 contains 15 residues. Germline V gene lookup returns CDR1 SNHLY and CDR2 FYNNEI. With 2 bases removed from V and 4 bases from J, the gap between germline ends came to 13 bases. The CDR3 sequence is CASSEWGAMSDTQYF. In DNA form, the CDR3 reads TGTGCCAGCAGTGAATGGGGGGCGATGTCAGATACGCAGTATTTT.

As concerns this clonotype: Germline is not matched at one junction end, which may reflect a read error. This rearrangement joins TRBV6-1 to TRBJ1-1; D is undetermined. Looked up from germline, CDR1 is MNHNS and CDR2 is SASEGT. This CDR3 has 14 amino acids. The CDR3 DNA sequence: TGTGCCAGCAGTACTTCAAGTTTGAACACTGATGCTTTCTTT. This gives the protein CASSTSSLNTDAFF.

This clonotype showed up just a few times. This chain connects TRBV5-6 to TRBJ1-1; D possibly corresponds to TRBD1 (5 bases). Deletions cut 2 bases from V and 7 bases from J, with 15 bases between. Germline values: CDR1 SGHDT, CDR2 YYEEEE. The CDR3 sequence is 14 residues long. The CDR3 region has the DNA TGTGCCAGCAGCTTTGACAGCGGTATAGGTGAAGCTTTCTTT. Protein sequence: CASSFDSGIGEAFF.

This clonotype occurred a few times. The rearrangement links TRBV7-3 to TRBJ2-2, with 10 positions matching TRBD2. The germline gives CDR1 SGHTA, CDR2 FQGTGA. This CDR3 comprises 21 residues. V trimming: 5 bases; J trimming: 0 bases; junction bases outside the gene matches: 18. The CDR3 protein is CASSPYGLAGDYPANTGELFF. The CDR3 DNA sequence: TGTGCCAGCAGCCCTTACGGGCTAGCGGGGGACTACCCGGCGAACACCGGGGAGCTGTTTTTT.

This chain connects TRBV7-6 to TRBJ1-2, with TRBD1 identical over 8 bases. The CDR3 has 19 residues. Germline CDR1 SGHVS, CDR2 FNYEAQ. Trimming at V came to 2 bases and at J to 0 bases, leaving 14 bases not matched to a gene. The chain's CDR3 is CASSLFGIARGRANYGYTF. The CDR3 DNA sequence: TGTGCCAGCAGCTTATTCGGAATAGCCAGGGGGCGAGCTAACTATGGCTACACCTTC.

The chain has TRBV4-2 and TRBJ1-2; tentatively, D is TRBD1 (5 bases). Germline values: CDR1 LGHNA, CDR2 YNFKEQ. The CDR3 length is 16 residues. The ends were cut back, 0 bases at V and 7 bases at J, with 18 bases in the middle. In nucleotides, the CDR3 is TGTGCCAGCAGCCAAGATCCCGTGGTGCAGGGAACTGGCTACACCTTC. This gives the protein CASSQDPVVQGTGYTF.

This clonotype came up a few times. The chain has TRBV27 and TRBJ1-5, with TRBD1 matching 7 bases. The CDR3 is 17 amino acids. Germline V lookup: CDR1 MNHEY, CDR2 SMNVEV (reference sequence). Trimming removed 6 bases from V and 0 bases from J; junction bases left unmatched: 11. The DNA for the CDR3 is TGTGCCAGCAGCCCGGGACAGTTCCTTTATAGCAATCAGCCCCAGCATTTT. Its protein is CASSPGQFLYSNQPQHF.

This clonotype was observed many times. The CDR3 reads CATSTLKDTEAFF. The CDR3 nucleotides read TGTGCCACCAGCACCCTTAAGGACACTGAAGCTTTCTTT. The chain recombines TRBV15 with TRBJ1-1; D gene unclear. The CDR3 contains 13 residues. Germline-derived CDR1 and CDR2 are LNHNV and YYDKDF (reference sequence). Trimming removed 4 bases at V and 3 bases at J, with 9 bases between.

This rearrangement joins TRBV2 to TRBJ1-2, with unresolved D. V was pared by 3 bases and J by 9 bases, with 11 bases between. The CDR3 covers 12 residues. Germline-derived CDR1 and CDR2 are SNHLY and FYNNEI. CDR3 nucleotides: TGTGCCAGCAGTGACCGAGCCGACAGCTACACCTTC. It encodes CASSDRADSYTF.

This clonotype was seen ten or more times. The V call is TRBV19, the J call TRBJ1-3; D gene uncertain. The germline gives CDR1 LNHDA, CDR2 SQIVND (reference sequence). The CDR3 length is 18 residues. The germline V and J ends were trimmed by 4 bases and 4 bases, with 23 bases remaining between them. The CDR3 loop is CASSTLVPRSSTGNTIYF. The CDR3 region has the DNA TGTGCCAGTAGTACCCTTGTGCCTCGGAGCTCGACAGGAAACACCATATATTTT.

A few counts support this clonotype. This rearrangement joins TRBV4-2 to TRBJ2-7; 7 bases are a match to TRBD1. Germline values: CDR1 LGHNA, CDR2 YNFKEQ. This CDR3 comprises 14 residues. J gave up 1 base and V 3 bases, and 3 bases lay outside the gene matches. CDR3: CASSHGRGSYEQYF. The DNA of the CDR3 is TGTGCCAGCAGCCACGGCAGGGGGTCCTACGAGCAGTACTTC.

As DNA, the CDR3 is TGTGCCAGCAGTTCCCCGGCTGGTTATAGCAATCAGCCCCAGCATTTT. Its protein is CASSSPAGYSNQPQHF. The chain links TRBV28 to TRBJ1-5; unclear D gene. Germline assignment: CDR1 MDHEN and CDR2 SYDVKM. Trimming left V 4 bases short and J 0 bases short, with 13 bases between. The CDR3 consists of 16 residues.

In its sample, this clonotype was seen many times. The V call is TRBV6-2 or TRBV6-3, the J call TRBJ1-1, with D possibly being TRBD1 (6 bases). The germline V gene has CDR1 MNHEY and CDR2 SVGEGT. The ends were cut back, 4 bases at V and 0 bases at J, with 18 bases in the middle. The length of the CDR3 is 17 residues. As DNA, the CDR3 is TGTGCCAGCAGTTCCCTAACCGGACAGATTATGAACACTGAAGCTTTCTTT. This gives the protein CASSSLTGQIMNTEAFF.

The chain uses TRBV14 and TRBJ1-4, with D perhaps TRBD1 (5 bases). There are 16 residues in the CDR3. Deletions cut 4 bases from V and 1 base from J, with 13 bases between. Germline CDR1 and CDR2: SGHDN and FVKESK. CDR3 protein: CASSPMGDGTNEKLFF. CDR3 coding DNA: TGTGCCAGCAGCCCTATGGGGGATGGAACTAATGAAAAACTGTTTTTT.

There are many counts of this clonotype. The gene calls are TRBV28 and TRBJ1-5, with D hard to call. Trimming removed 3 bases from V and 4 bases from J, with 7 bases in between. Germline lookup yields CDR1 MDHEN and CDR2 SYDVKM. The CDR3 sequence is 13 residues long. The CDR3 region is CASSFLGNQPQHF. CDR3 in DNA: TGTGCCAGCAGTTTCCTGGGGAATCAGCCCCAGCATTTT.

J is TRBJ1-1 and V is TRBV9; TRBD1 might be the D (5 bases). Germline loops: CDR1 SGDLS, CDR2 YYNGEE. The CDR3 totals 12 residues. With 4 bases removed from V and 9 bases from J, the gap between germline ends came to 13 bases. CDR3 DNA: TGTGCCAGCAGCCCGGGGAGACAGAAAGCTTTCTTT. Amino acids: CASSPGRQKAFF.